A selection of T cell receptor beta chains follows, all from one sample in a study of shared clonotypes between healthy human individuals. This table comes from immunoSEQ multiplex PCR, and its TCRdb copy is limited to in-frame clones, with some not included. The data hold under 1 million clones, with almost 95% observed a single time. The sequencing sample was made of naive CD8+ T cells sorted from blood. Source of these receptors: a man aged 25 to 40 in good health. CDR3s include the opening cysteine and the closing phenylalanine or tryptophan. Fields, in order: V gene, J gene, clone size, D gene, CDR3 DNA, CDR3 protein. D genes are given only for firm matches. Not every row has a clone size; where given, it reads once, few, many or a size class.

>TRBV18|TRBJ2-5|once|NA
TGTGCCAGCTCACCACGGGCAGCCCAAGAGACCCAGTACTTC
CASSPRAAQETQYF
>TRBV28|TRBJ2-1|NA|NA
TGTGCCAGCAGTCCTATTTTTATCCTAGGTATCTGGGATGAGCAGTTCTTC
CASSPIFILGIWDEQFF
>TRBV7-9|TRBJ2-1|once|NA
TGTGCCAGCAGCTTAAGACCGGACACCAATGAGCAGTTCTTC
CASSLRPDTNEQFF
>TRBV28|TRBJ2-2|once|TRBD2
TGTGCCAGCAGTCCAGCGGGAGGGGAGGGAACCGGGGAGCTGTTTTTT
CASSPAGGEGTGELFF
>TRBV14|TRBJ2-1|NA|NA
TGTGCCAGCAGCCAAGAAAATTTCGATGAGCAGTTCTTC
CASSQENFDEQFF
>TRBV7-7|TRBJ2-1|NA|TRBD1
TGTGCTAGCAGCTTAGGACAGGGGCTTTCCAATGAGCAGTTCTTC
CASSLGQGLSNEQFF
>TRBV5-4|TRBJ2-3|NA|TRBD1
TGTGCCAGCAGCTTACAGGGGGCCGCAGATACGCAGTATTTT
CASSLQGAADTQYF
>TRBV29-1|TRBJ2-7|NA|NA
TGCAGCGTGACCCATGGAGTCGAGCAGTACTTC
CSVTHGVEQYF
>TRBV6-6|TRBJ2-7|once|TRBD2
TGTGCCAGCAGTCCCGGGACTAGCGGGAGTAGAGAGCAGTACTTC
CASSPGTSGSREQYF
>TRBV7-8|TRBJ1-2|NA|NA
TGTGCCAGCAGTCCCTCAGGGATTAACTATGGCTACACCTTC
CASSPSGINYGYTF
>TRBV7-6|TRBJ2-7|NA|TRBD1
TGTGCCAGCAGCTACCAGGGGGCTCCCTACGAGCAGTACTTC
CASSYQGAPYEQYF
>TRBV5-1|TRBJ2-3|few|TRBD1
TGCGCCAGCAGCCCAGGGACAGGGGCTGCAGATACGCAGTATTTT
CASSPGTGAADTQYF
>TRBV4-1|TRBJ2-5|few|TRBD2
TGCGCCAGCAGCCAAGTCCCGTGGACTAGCGCCGCCCGCCAAGAGACCCAGTACTTC
CASSQVPWTSAARQETQYF
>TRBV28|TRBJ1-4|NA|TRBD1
TGTGCCAGCAGTTTACGGGACAGAGGGGTGGTGGAGGGTGGAAAACTGTTTTTT
CASSLRDRGVVEGGKLFF
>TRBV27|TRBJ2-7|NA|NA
TGTGCCAGCAGTCTAGGTCCAGTCTCCTACGAGCAGTACTTC
CASSLGPVSYEQYF
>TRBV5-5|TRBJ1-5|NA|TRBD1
TGTGCCAGCAGCTTGGCGGGACAGGGGGCGCGCAATCAGCCCCAGCATTTT
CASSLAGQGARNQPQHF
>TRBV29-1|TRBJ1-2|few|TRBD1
TGCAGCGTTGGACAGGGCGATGGCTACACCTTC
CSVGQGDGYTF
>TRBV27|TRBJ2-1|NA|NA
TGTGCCAGCAGTAGTATCAATGAGCAGTTCTTC
CASSSINEQFF
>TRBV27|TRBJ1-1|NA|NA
TGTGCCAGCAGCCCTGGGATGAACACTGAAGCTTTCTTT
CASSPGMNTEAFF
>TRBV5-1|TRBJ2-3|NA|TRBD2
TGCGCCAGCAGCTTGACCGGGACTAGCGGGAGAACGACAGATACGCAGTATTTT
CASSLTGTSGRTTDTQYF
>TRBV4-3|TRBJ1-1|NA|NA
TGCGCCAGCAGCCACGTGACAGGAGGTTCCACTGAAGCTTTCTTT
CASSHVTGGSTEAFF
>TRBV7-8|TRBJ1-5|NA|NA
TGTGCCAGCACAGACGGCAATCAGCCCCAGCATTTT
CASTDGNQPQHF
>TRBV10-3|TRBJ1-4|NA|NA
TGTGCCATCAGTGAGTCGAAGGGTGAAAAACTGTTTTTT
CAISESKGEKLFF
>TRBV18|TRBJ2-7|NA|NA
TGTGCCAGCTCACCTACCTTGACCCAGAGTTCCTACGAGCAGTACTTC
CASSPTLTQSSYEQYF
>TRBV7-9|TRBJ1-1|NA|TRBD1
TGTGCCAGCAGCTTAGGGACAGGGCGGGGGGAAGCTTTCTTT
CASSLGTGRGEAFF
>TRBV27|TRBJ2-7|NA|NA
TGTGCCAGCAGTTTATCCGGGCCCGGCTACGAGCAGTACTTC
CASSLSGPGYEQYF
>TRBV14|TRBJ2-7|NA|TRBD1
TGTGCCAGCAGCCCCGGGACAGGCTACGAGCAGTACTTC
CASSPGTGYEQYF
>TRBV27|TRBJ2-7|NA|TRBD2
TGTGCCAGCAGTTCCACGCCGGGACTAAAACGTTACTACGAGCAGTACTTC
CASSSTPGLKRYYEQYF
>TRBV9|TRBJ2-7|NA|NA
TGTGCCAGCAGCGTAGGCGACCTATTCTCCTACGAGCAGTACTTC
CASSVGDLFSYEQYF
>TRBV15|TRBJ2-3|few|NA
TGTGCCACCAGCAGTCGGACAGAATCTAGCACAGATACGCAGTATTTT
CATSSRTESSTDTQYF
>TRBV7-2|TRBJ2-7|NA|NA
TGTGCCAGCAGCTTACCAGGAACCTCCTACGAGCAGTACTTC
CASSLPGTSYEQYF
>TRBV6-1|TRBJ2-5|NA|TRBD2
TGTGCCAGCAGTGATGGCGGGAGGTTTGAGACCCAGTACTTC
CASSDGGRFETQYF
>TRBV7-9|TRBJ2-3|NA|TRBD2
TGTGCCAGCAGCTCCTTCGTACTGCGGGAGCTTCTTTCGGATACGCAGTATTTT
CASSSFVLRELLSDTQYF
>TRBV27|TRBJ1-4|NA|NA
TGTGCCAGCAGTTTACAGATTGCAACTAATGAAAAACTGTTTTTT
CASSLQIATNEKLFF
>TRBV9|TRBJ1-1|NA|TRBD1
TGTGCCAGCAGCGCCAGGGGACAGGGGGCGTTTTTCGACACTGAAGCTTTCTTT
CASSARGQGAFFDTEAFF
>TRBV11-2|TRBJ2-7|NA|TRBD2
TGTGCCAGCAGCTTATCGCCTAGCGGGTCCTACGAGCAGTACTTC
CASSLSPSGSYEQYF
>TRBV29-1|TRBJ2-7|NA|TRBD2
TGCAGCGTTGGGGGTCTAGCGGGAGAGTACGAGCAGTACTTC
CSVGGLAGEYEQYF
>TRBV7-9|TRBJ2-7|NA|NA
TGTGCCAGCAGGGGGGACGGAACCTACGAGCAGTACTTC
CASRGDGTYEQYF
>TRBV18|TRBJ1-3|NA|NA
TGTGCCAGCTCACCAGGGTTAGGGAGCGGAAACACCATATATTTT
CASSPGLGSGNTIYF